The T cell receptor (beta chain) under discussion was sequenced for a study of shared clonotypes between healthy human individuals. The V gene lost 5 bases and the J gene lost 7 bases, with 24 bases spanning the gap. CDR1 and CDR2 (germline): MNHEY, SMNVEV (reference sequence). This CDR3 has 16 amino acids. A remark on this clone: Antigen unknown.

CD45RO+ cells were combined with CCR7-negative CD45RA+ TemRA cells to form CD8 memory. Study conclusions and caveats: Sequencing depth was expected to affect clonotype sharing among donors.

The deep-level immunoSEQ assay was used. Libraries were prepared by immunoSEQ multiplex PCR; TCRdb keeps only in-frame clonotypes and omits some of them. The sample carries about 120,000 clones, about 70% recorded once. The clonotype originates from a woman aged 30 to 39 in good health. Input material: memory CD8+ T cells sorted from blood. Subset here: CD45RO+ cells pooled with CCR7-negative TemRA cells. The chain is built from TRBV27 and TRBJ2-7; a possible D gene is TRBD1 (6 bases). CDR3 nucleotide sequence: TGTGCCAGCAGTGACGGCGGCTACCTACGAGGGGGAGAGCAGTACTTC. The encoded protein is CASSDGGYLRGGEQYF.